The clone carrying this T cell receptor beta chain was counted a few times. Its antigen is as yet unknown. For TCR, cDNA came from 5'RACE template switching, which added a universal primer site and UMIs. TCRdb ran MiXCR on the 5' RACE reads and lists one entry per CDR3 protein. The sample has a few hundred thousand distinct CDR3 sequences; roughly a sixth are singletons. CDR1 MNHEY and CDR2 SMNVEV come from the germline V gene (reference sequence). The CDR3 sequence is 13 residues long. Trimming removed 8 bases at V and 3 bases at J, with 13 bases between. These data originate in a study of T cells after yellow fever vaccination. Study details: Preparation of fractions with low cell numbers was performed using SMART-Seq v4 Ultra Low Input. General study results and limits: Primary-vaccination clones mostly resurfaced post-booster (about 95% CD4, 85% to 90% CD8). Contamination of FACS-sorted repertoires by abundant clonotypes from the bulk population could occur.

This receptor was identified in a man aged 18 to 29 who received the YFV17D yellow fever vaccine. The chain uses TRBV27 and TRBJ1-1; D is unclear. The sample was PBMCs, taken about 5 days after the first yellow fever vaccination. Here the CDR3 reads CASLPWVDTEAFF. CDR3 bases: TGTGCCAGCCTACCGTGGGTGGACACTGAAGCTTTCTTT.